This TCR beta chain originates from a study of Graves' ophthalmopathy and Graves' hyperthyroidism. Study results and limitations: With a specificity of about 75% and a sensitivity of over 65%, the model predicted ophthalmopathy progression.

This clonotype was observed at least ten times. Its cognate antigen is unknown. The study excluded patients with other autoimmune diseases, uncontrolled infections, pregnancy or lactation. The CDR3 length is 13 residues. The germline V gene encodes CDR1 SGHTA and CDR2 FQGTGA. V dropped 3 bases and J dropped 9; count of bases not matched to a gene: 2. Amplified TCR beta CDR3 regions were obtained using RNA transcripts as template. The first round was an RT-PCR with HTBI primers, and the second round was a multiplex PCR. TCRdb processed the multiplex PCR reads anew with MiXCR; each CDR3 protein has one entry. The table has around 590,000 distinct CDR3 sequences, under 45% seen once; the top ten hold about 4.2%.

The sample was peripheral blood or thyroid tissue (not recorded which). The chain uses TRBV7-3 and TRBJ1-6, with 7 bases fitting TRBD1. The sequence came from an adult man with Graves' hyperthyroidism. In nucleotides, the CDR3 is TGTGCCAGCAGCTTGACAGGGAGTTCACCCCTCCACTTT. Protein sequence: CASSLTGSSPLHF.